The 4 T cell receptor beta chains given below trace back to one sample, sequenced in a study of blood T cell repertoires in COVID-19. Only in-frame clones appear in the TCRdb table, and some are missing; sequencing was by immunoSEQ multiplex PCR. The data show 72,000 or so clones, around 85% seen once. The sequenced sample consisted of peripheral blood. Receptors originate from a woman aged 80 or over with active or convalescent COVID-19.

J is TRBJ1-4 and V is TRBV12-5, with D possibly matching TRBD1 (6 bases). This CDR3 has 15 amino acids. Germline CDR1 LGHNT, CDR2 FRNRAP. V lost 1 base and J lost 9, with 15 bases in between. The CDR3 region is CASGLDTGTMKKLFF. The CDR3 nucleotides are TGTGCTAGTGGTTTGGATACAGGGACCATGAAAAAACTGTTTTTT.

The chain combines TRBV7-7 with TRBJ1-3, with D maybe TRBD1 (5 bases). This CDR3 region has 15 residues. V gave up 5 bases and J gave up 2 bases, with 13 bases separating them. From germline, CDR1 is SSHAT and CDR2 FNYEAQ (reference sequence). The CDR3 DNA reads TGTGCCAGCAGCCCATCAGGGTCAACTGGAAACACCATATATTTT. It yields the protein CASSPSGSTGNTIYF.

This chain connects TRBV3-1 (or the pseudogene TRBV3-2) to TRBJ2-2, with TRBD2 matching over 15 bases. Germline CDR1 and CDR2: LGHDT and YNNKEL (reference sequence). The V and J ends lost 8 bases and 4 bases, in that order; junction bases with no gene match: 2. The CDR3 runs 15 residues. The CDR3 sequence is CASGLAGGLTGELFF. In DNA, the CDR3 is TGTGCCAGCGGACTAGCGGGGGGGCTCACCGGGGAGCTGTTTTTT.

This clone is a singleton in its sample. The DNA of the CDR3 is TGTGCCAGCAGCTTGAGGGGGCTTCTAGCCGGTCAGCCCCAGCATTTT. Translated: CASSLRGLLAGQPQHF. This chain connects TRBV7-3 to TRBJ1-5; 7 bases agree with TRBD1. The CDR3 totals 16 residues. The germline V gene encodes CDR1 SGHTA and CDR2 FQGTGA. V was clipped by 3 bases and J by 6 bases; unmatched bases: 11.